This TCR beta chain was found in a study of T cell repertoires in cytomegalovirus infection. This clonotype has a count of ten or more. One entry per CDR3 protein results from TCRdb running MiXCR on the reads. The top ten hold less than 3.5% of the sample, which has around 180,000 distinct CDR3 sequences, roughly a fifth seen once. The length of the CDR3 is 16 residues. V shed 6 bases, J shed 2 bases, and the junction held 6 bases outside the gene matches. Germline V gene sequence: CDR1 MNHEY, CDR2 SVGEGT. This chain joins TRBV6-2 or TRBV6-3 and TRBJ2-1; 11 nucleotides align to TRBD2. What was sequenced was PBMCs. The receptor was isolated from a human donor in good health (CMV status not recorded). Some clones in this sample may be carry-over from other donors' samples. The CDR3 loop is CASREGLAATYNEQFF. The CDR3 DNA follows: TGTGCCAGCAGGGAGGGACTAGCGGCGACCTACAATGAGCAGTTCTTC.